This passage covers 29 T cell receptor beta chains from one sample sequenced in a study of T cell clonality in common variable immunodeficiency. Clones were sequenced by immunoSEQ multiplex PCR, and TCRdb holds only the in-frame ones, with some missing. The data show about 37,000 clones, with none appearing a single time. Source material: peripheral blood mononuclear cells. Receptors originate from a person between 18 and 69 years old in good health.

This clone has at least ten counts. The sequenced fragment ends 3 residues before the CDR3 boundary, so the rest is inferred from the germline J gene. The rearrangement links TRBV20-1 to TRBJ2-1, with D possibly being TRBD2 (6 bases). V gave up 1 base and J gave up 2 bases, with 15 bases separating them. This CDR3 contains 16 residues. Germline V gene sequence: CDR1 DFQATT, CDR2 SNEGSKA (reference sequence). The part of the CDR3 DNA that was read is TGCAGTGCTAGAGCTCTGGGCGGGGTCGCCTACAATGAG. The encoded protein is CSARALGGVAYNE. The whole CDR3 region reads CSARALGGVAYNEQFF.

This clone was detected many times. The CDR3 goes on 3 residues after the read ends, and that part is filled in from the germline J gene. This chain joins TRBV5-1 and TRBJ2-5, with TRBD2 as a possible D gene (5 bases). V dropped 2 bases and J dropped 1 base, with 9 bases sitting between them. The CDR3 length is 14 residues. Germline V gene sequence: CDR1 SGHRS, CDR2 YFSETQ. The covered CDR3 bases are TGCGCCAGCAGCTTATGGACTCGCCAAGAGACC. Translated, it gives CASSLWTRQET. The entire CDR3 protein is CASSLWTRQETQYF.

This clone was recorded many times. Read coverage stops 3 residues before the CDR3 terminus; the germline J gene supplies the remainder. The V and J genes are TRBV12-5 and TRBJ2-2; 10 bases are shared with TRBD2. This CDR3 comprises 16 residues. The V gene's germline CDR1 is LGHNT and CDR2 FRNRAP. V gave up 7 bases and J gave up 7 bases; unmatched junction bases: 12. CDR3 loop: CASEASAGGLGGELFF. CDR3 DNA, as far as it was read: TGTGCTAGTGAAGCTTCAGCGGGAGGGTTGGGCGGGGAG.

In its sample, this clone was seen many times. The read finishes 3 residues shy of the CDR3 end, and the germline J gene is used to complete it. This chain uses TRBV6-4 with TRBJ2-7, with 11 positions matching TRBD2. This CDR3 region has 15 residues. With 6 bases clipped from V and 1 base from J, the junction kept 5 bases outside the gene matches. The germline CDR1 and CDR2 sequences are MRHNA and SNTAGT. The DNA read from the CDR3 is TGTGCCAGCAGCCAGCTAGCGGGAGGTTCCTACGAG. Translated: CASSQLAGGSYE. The whole CDR3 sequence is CASSQLAGGSYEQYF.

This clone was seen many times. The read halts 3 residues ahead of the CDR3 end, with the missing end drawn from the germline J gene. The chain employs TRBV19 and TRBJ1-1; 7 bases align to TRBD1. The CDR3 loop spans 13 amino acids. Germline CDR1 LNHDA, CDR2 SQIVND (reference sequence). V gave up 6 bases and J gave up 5 bases; unmatched junction bases: 6. The CDR3 sequence is CASRVDRDTEAFF. The sequenced CDR3 bases are TGTGCCAGTAGGGTCGACAGGGATACTGAA.

There are many counts of this clone. The read gets to within 3 residues of the CDR3 end, and the germline J gene fills in the rest. V is TRBV18 and J is TRBJ2-5; the match to TRBD1 covers 9 bases. The germline CDR1 and CDR2 sequences are KGHSH and LQKENI. The CDR3 totals 15 residues. V lost 2 bases and J lost 5; bases outside the gene matches: 6. The CDR3 bases that were read are TGTGCCAGCTCACCAGAAACAGGGGGCCGGGAGACC. This gives the protein CASSPETGGRET. The complete CDR3 protein is CASSPETGGRETQYF. Full variable domain (remainder filled in from reference TRBV18 and TRBJ2-5): NAGVMQNPRHLVRRRGQEARLRCSPMKGHSHVYWYRQLPEEGLKFMVYLQKENIIDESGMPKERFSAEFPKEGPSILRIQQVVRGDSAAYFCASSPETGGRETQYFGPGTRLLVL.

The sample holds many counts of this clone. The read ends 3 residues shy of where the CDR3 ends; the end is completed using the germline J gene. V usage is TRBV5-4 and J usage is TRBJ1-1; D gene unclear. The germline V and J ends were trimmed by 0 bases and 0 bases, with 12 bases remaining between them. The CDR3 contains 16 residues. The germline gives CDR1 SGHNT, CDR2 YYREEE (reference sequence). CDR3 protein: CASSLDSRTLNTEAFF. Partial CDR3 DNA: TGTGCCAGCAGCTTGGACAGCCGAACGTTGAACACTGAA.

This clone appeared many times. The read finishes 3 residues shy of the CDR3 end, and the germline J gene is used to complete it. The V gene is TRBV28, the J gene TRBJ2-7; D call uncertain. CDR3 length: 16 amino acids. CDR1 is MDHEN, CDR2 SYDVKM, per germline. V was cut by 7 bases and J by 0 bases, with 19 bases left in between. Incomplete CDR3 DNA: TGTGCCAGCATTAGTCTTGGGCGTAGGAGCTCCTACGAG. Its protein product is CASISLGRRSSYE. The full CDR3 is CASISLGRRSSYEQYF.

This clone appeared many times. The DNA ends 3 residues before the CDR3 does, and the rest of the CDR3 is filled in from the germline J gene. The chain employs TRBV5-1 and TRBJ2-1, with 9 nucleotides matching TRBD2. CDR3 length equals 16 residues. CDR1 and CDR2 (germline): SGHRS, YFSETQ. Trimming at V came to 2 bases and at J to 1 base, leaving 4 bases not matched to a gene. The sequenced part of the CDR3 DNA is TGCGCCAGCAGCTTACAAGCGGGAGGATCCTACAATGAG. Translating it yields CASSLQAGGSYNE. The complete CDR3 protein is CASSLQAGGSYNEQFF.

This clone was picked up many times. This chain's CDR3 is CASTNGQDLAPLHF. The CDR3 bases that were read are TGTGCCAGCACAAACGGACAGGATCTTGCGCCC. The genes are TRBV7-9 and TRBJ1-6, with 7 nucleotides matching TRBD1. The DNA ends 3 residues before the CDR3 does, and the rest of the CDR3 is filled in from the germline J gene. This CDR3 is built from 14 residues. Germline lookup yields CDR1 SEHNR and CDR2 FQNEAQ (reference sequence).

This clone has a count of ten or more. The CDR3 extends 3 residues past the end of the read, so its final part is completed from the germline J gene. This chain links TRBV5-4 with TRBJ1-4; 7 positions agree with TRBD1. V was pared by 3 bases and J by 3 bases, with 5 bases of the junction left unmatched. From germline, CDR1 is SGHNT and CDR2 YYREEE (reference sequence). The CDR3 spans 15 residues. The CDR3 bases that were read are TGTGCCAGCAGCTCGGGGACAGCCTCTAATGAAAAA. As protein: CASSSGTASNEK. The full CDR3 sequence reads CASSSGTASNEKLFF.

Many counts were recorded for this clone. The part of the CDR3 DNA that was read is TGCGCCAGCAGCCAAGACGGGACTAGCGGCAGCGATCATACG. Translated: CASSQDGTSGSDHT. The whole CDR3 region reads CASSQDGTSGSDHTQYF. V usage is TRBV4-1 and J usage is TRBJ2-3; 11 bases agree with TRBD2. The read stops 3 residues short of the end of the CDR3; the missing end is completed from the germline J gene. V dropped 0 bases and J dropped 7; count of bases not matched to a gene: 9. This CDR3 has 17 residues. From germline, CDR1 is MGHRA and CDR2 YSYEKL.

The table lists this clone with many counts. The CDR3 extends 3 residues past the end of the read, so its final part is completed from the germline J gene. This CDR3 is also generated by other DNA sequences in the sample. The chain couples TRBV5-1 to TRBJ2-5; 7 bases match TRBD2. Germline lookup yields CDR1 SGHRS and CDR2 YFSETQ. The J segment lost 2 bases and the V segment lost 4 bases, leaving 8 bases of the junction unmatched. This CDR3 has 15 amino acids. The CDR3: CASSPGGGTQETQYF. CDR3 bases read: TGCGCCAGCAGCCCGGGGGGAGGGACGCAAGAGACC. Using reference TRBV5-1 and TRBJ2-5 for the parts outside the CDR3, the full variable domain is KAGVTQTPRYLIKTRGQQVTLSCSPISGHRSVSWYQQTPGQGLQFLFEYFSETQRNKGNFPGRFSGRQFSNSRSEMNVSTLELGDSALYLCASSPGGGTQETQYFGPGTRLLVL.

This clone has a count of ten or more. The read falls 3 residues short of the CDR3 end, and the missing part is taken from the germline J gene. The chain uses TRBV5-1 and TRBJ1-1, with TRBD1 identical over 7 bases. Germline loops: CDR1 SGHRS, CDR2 YFSETQ. The CDR3 has 17 residues. Trimming took 0 bases from V and 0 from J; bases not matched to a gene: 8. This CDR3 reads CASSLVRGTAMNTEAFF. The CDR3 bases that were read are TGCGCCAGCAGCTTGGTAAGGGGGACAGCGATGAACACTGAA.

This clone was recorded many times. The read halts 3 residues ahead of the CDR3 end, with the missing end drawn from the germline J gene. V is TRBV19 and J is TRBJ2-3, with D hard to call. V gave up 6 bases and J gave up 0 bases, with 7 bases separating them. Looked up from germline, CDR1 is LNHDA and CDR2 is SQIVND (reference sequence). This CDR3 contains 13 residues. The CDR3 here is CASRITSTDTQYF. Incomplete CDR3 DNA: TGTGCCAGTAGGATCACTAGCACAGATACG.

This clone was recorded many times. The read ends 3 residues early relative to the CDR3; the germline J gene fills the gap. The chain combines TRBV30 with TRBJ1-6; D gene uncertain. The CDR3 consists of 15 residues. V lost 5 bases and J lost 0, with 11 bases in between. Germline assignment: CDR1 GTSNPN and CDR2 SVGIG (reference sequence). CDR3 region: CAWGGILSYNSPLHF. The CDR3 bases that were read are TGTGCCTGGGGCGGGATCCTCTCCTATAATTCACCC.

This clone came up many times. The CDR3 is cut off 3 residues early in the read; its end comes from the germline J gene. V usage is TRBV19 and J usage is TRBJ1-5; D remains unclear. Trimming removed 1 base at V and 2 bases at J, with 9 bases between. There are 15 residues in the CDR3. The germline CDR1 and CDR2 sequences are LNHDA and SQIVND (reference sequence). The sequenced CDR3 bases are TGTGCCAGTAGTATAGCTCCTCGGGGCAATCAGCCC. This sequence encodes CASSIAPRGNQP. The entire CDR3 protein reads CASSIAPRGNQPQHF.

This clone was detected ten times or more. The read gets to within 3 residues of the CDR3 end, and the germline J gene fills in the rest. V and J are TRBV24-1 and TRBJ2-7; 11 bases agree with TRBD1. The V gene's germline CDR1 is KGHDR and CDR2 SFDVKD. This CDR3 region has 16 residues. J gave up 1 base and V 4 bases, and 5 bases lay outside the gene matches. Partial CDR3 DNA: TGTGCCACCAGTGAGGAGGGGACAGGGGGGTCCTACGAG. Translated, it gives CATSEEGTGGSYE. The whole CDR3 sequence is CATSEEGTGGSYEQYF.

There are many counts of this clone. The CDR3 is cut off 3 residues early in the read; its end comes from the germline J gene. The V and J genes are TRBV9 and TRBJ2-7, with D possibly TRBD1 on 6 matching bases. The germline V and J ends were trimmed by 2 bases and 2 bases, with 14 bases remaining between them. In germline, CDR1 is SGDLS, CDR2 YYNGEE. The CDR3 runs 15 residues. The part of the CDR3 DNA that was read is TGTGCCAGCAGCGTGGACACCGGGACACCCTACGAG. It is translated as CASSVDTGTPYE. The complete CDR3 protein is CASSVDTGTPYEQYF.

This clone has at least ten counts. The read stops 3 residues short of the end of the CDR3; the missing end is completed from the germline J gene. This chain uses TRBV20-1 with TRBJ1-1; perhaps TRBD1 as D (5 bases). V was pared by 5 bases and J by 6 bases, with 16 bases between. Germline V gene lookup returns CDR1 DFQATT and CDR2 SNEGSKA (reference sequence). The CDR3 has 13 residues. CDR3 region: CSAPTSTGPEAFF. The DNA read from the CDR3 is TGCAGTGCTCCTACTTCAACAGGACCTGAA.

The table lists this clone with many counts. The CDR3 is cut off 3 residues early in the read; its end comes from the germline J gene. This rearrangement joins TRBV20-1 to TRBJ2-7; 7 nucleotides line up with TRBD2. The CDR3 consists of 14 residues. V lost 5 bases, J lost 3 bases, and 10 bases stayed unmatched. Germline-derived CDR1 and CDR2 are DFQATT and SNEGSKA (reference sequence). The CDR3 is CSAVDQRGFYEQYF. CDR3 DNA, as far as it was read: TGCAGTGCTGTCGACCAGCGGGGCTTCTACGAG.

In this sample, this clone turned up many times. The read terminates 3 residues before the CDR3 end, so the remaining end is supplied by the germline J gene. The chain carries TRBV19 and TRBJ1-1; D is perhaps TRBD1 (6 bases). Germline CDR1 and CDR2: LNHDA and SQIVND (reference sequence). The CDR3 covers 17 residues. V shed 7 bases and J shed 3 bases, with 24 bases lying between them. The CDR3: CASNLLIRGRRDTEAFF. The sequenced part of the CDR3 DNA is TGTGCCAGTAACCTTCTAATCAGGGGTCGACGGGACACTGAA.

The sample holds many counts of this clone. The read comes to an end 3 residues before the CDR3 does, leaving the germline J gene to fill in the end. The rearrangement joins TRBV19 to TRBJ2-1; D may be TRBD2 (6 bases). Trimming took 2 bases from V and 2 from J, leaving 10 bases between them. The CDR3 extends over 15 amino acids. In germline, CDR1 is LNHDA, CDR2 SQIVND (reference sequence). CDR3 loop: CASSIHSGPYNEQFF. The CDR3 DNA, read in part, is TGTGCCAGTAGTATACATAGCGGACCCTACAATGAG. The full variable domain, in which reference TRBV19 and TRBJ2-1 provide the parts outside the CDR3, is DGGITQSPKYLFRKEGQNVTLSCEQNLNHDAMYWYRQDPGQGLRLIYYSQIVNDFQKGDIAEGYSVSREKKESFPLTVTSAQKNPTAFYLCASSIHSGPYNEQFFGPGTRLTVL.

This clone has just a few counts. The read gets to within 3 residues of the CDR3 end, and the germline J gene fills in the rest. The chain combines TRBV6-1 with TRBJ2-2; TRBD2 aligns across 8 bases. The CDR3 loop spans 16 amino acids. Germline CDR1 and CDR2: MNHNS and SASEGT. V was pared by 2 bases and J by 2 bases, with 4 bases of the junction left unmatched. The CDR3 loop reads CASSELSGRNTGELFF. The covered CDR3 bases are TGTGCCAGCAGTGAATTAAGCGGGAGAAACACCGGGGAG.

In this sample, this clone turned up many times. The read ends 3 residues early relative to the CDR3; the germline J gene fills the gap. The J gene is TRBJ2-7, the V gene TRBV5-4; 12 bases are a match to TRBD2. The CDR3 has 15 residues. Germline values: CDR1 SGHNT, CDR2 YYREEE (reference sequence). J lost 2 bases, V lost 4 bases, and 4 bases had no gene match. This CDR3 is CASSPWTSGAYEQYF. The CDR3 DNA, read in part, is TGTGCCAGCAGCCCCTGGACTAGCGGGGCCTACGAG.

This clone occurred many times. Sequencing ends 3 residues short of the CDR3 end; the germline J gene provides the rest. This chain joins TRBV7-9 and TRBJ2-7, with TRBD1 matching over 9 bases. Germline V CDR1 and CDR2: SEHNR, FQNEAQ (reference sequence). V lost 5 bases to trimming and J lost 6 bases; unmatched junction nucleotides: 11. CDR3 length: 15 amino acids. The covered CDR3 bases are TGTGCCAGCAGCCTCTGGACAGGGGACTCAGGCGAG. Protein sequence: CASSLWTGDSGE. The whole CDR3 protein reads CASSLWTGDSGEQYF.

This clone was counted at least ten times. The CDR3 end lies 3 residues beyond the end of the read and is filled in from the germline J gene. V usage is TRBV20-1 and J usage is TRBJ2-2, with D tentatively TRBD2 (6 bases). The CDR3 is made up of 14 amino acids. With 3 bases removed from V and 6 bases from J, the gap between germline ends came to 14 bases. The germline CDR1 and CDR2 sequences are DFQATT and SNEGSKA (reference sequence). The sequenced CDR3 bases are TGCAGTGCTAGGGGTGCGGGAAGAGCCGGGGAG. As protein: CSARGAGRAGE. The CDR3 as a whole reads CSARGAGRAGELFF.

Comments on this clone: Read sequence stops 3 residues before the CDR3 end, and the germline J gene provides the missing end. V is TRBV20-1 and J is TRBJ1-2; weak D call: TRBD1 (5 bases). Germline V gene data show CDR1 as DFQATT and CDR2 as SNEGSKA (reference sequence). The CDR3 spans 12 residues. The sequenced CDR3 bases are TGCAGCCCTTACGGGGGACGCTATGGC. Its protein product is CSPYGGRYG. The full CDR3 protein reads CSPYGGRYGYTF.

In its sample, this clone was seen many times. The read falls 3 residues short of the CDR3 end, and the missing part is taken from the germline J gene. This sequence joins TRBV7-9 and TRBJ2-7, with 11 bases that match TRBD2. J was trimmed by 3 bases and V by 1 base; bases with no gene match: 2. Germline CDR1 is SEHNR and CDR2 is FQNEAQ (reference sequence). The CDR3 loop spans 15 amino acids. CDR3 amino acids: CASSLGTSGSYEQYF. The sequenced CDR3 bases are TGTGCCAGCAGCTTAGGCACTAGCGGGAGCTACGAG.